What follows are 21 T cell receptor beta chains derived from one specimen sequenced in a study of regulatory dendritic cells for organ transplantation. Allogeneic regulatory or mature dendritic cells were co-cultured for roughly five days with CFSE-labeled sorted T cells at 1:10. Measured with immunoSEQ multiplex PCR; TCRdb has only the in-frame clones, and not every one. The sample holds 15,000 to 20,000 clones, 65% to 80% seen once. These TCRs' antigens remain unknown. The sample comprised memory CD4+ T cells from blood cultured with regulatory dendritic cells. Subset in this sample: CD45RO+ memory T cells. Every receptor here comes from a human donor in good health.

The chain is built from TRBV9 and TRBJ1-6; D is undetermined. The CDR3 spans 13 residues. CDR1 and CDR2 from the germline V gene are SGDLS and YYNGEE. Between the trimmed V and J ends, which lost 0 bases and 5 bases, there was a span of 3 bases. Here the CDR3 DNA reads TGTGCCAGCAGCGTAGCTCATAATTCACCCCTCCACTTT. Protein: CASSVAHNSPLHF.

The rearrangement uses TRBV6-4 and TRBJ2-7; 8 bases map to TRBD2. Looked up from germline, CDR1 is MRHNA and CDR2 is SNTAGT. The junction had 11 bases not matched to a gene; V was cut back by 5 bases and J by 5 bases. This CDR3 spans 15 amino acids. CDR3 sequence: CASSPRAGVVDEQYF. CDR3 in DNA: TGTGCCAGCAGTCCCCGAGCGGGGGTAGTAGACGAGCAGTACTTC.

This rearrangement joins TRBV7-2 to TRBJ2-1; 15 bases are a match to TRBD2. CDR1 is SGHTA and CDR2 is FQGNSA in the germline V gene. V lost 0 bases to trimming and J lost 8 bases; unmatched junction nucleotides: 2. This CDR3 region has 16 residues. The DNA of the CDR3 is TGTGCCAGCAGCTTAGCAAGGACTAGCGGGGGGGATGAGCAGTTCTTC. Its translation is CASSLARTSGGDEQFF.

The chain is built from TRBV6-4 and TRBJ2-1; 7 bases map to TRBD2. J was trimmed by 4 bases and V by 2 bases; bases with no gene match: 11. Germline V lookup: CDR1 MRHNA, CDR2 SNTAGT. The CDR3 has 17 residues. CDR3 protein: CASSDPPAAGLYNEQFF. CDR3 sequence (DNA): TGTGCCAGCAGTGACCCCCCGGCGGCGGGACTATACAATGAGCAGTTCTTC.

The V and J genes are TRBV5-6 and TRBJ2-2; no clear D gene. V was clipped by 4 bases and J by 1 base, with 17 bases between them. The CDR3 is made up of 17 amino acids. Germline assignment: CDR1 SGHDT and CDR2 YYEEEE. The CDR3 nucleotides are TGTGCCAGCAGCCAAGAAGGCTCGGATCTGAACACCGGGGAGCTGTTTTTT. It encodes CASSQEGSDLNTGELFF.

The genes are TRBV6-6 and TRBJ2-1, with 7 bases aligning to TRBD2. CDR3 size: 15 residues. The trim removed 2 bases at V and 6 bases at J, leaving 7 bases unmatched. Germline CDR1 and CDR2: MNHNY and SVGAGI (reference sequence). The CDR3 region has the DNA TGTGCCAGCAGTTACGCGACTAGCTTCCCCAATGAGCAGTTCTTC. This encodes CASSYATSFPNEQFF.

The gene calls are TRBV18 and TRBJ2-5; D might be TRBD1 (5 bases). V lost 2 bases and J 0 bases, leaving 10 bases between the germline ends. Per the germline V gene, CDR1 is KGHSH and CDR2 is LQKENI. The CDR3 length is 15 residues. CDR3 bases: TGTGCCAGCTCACCAAGACAGAATAACCAAGAGACCCAGTACTTC. Amino acids: CASSPRQNNQETQYF.

This chain joins TRBV5-1 and TRBJ2-5; TRBD1 is a possible D gene (6 bases). The CDR3 covers 15 residues. Germline V gene data show CDR1 as SGHRS and CDR2 as YFSETQ. The germline V and J ends were trimmed by 4 bases and 0 bases, with 13 bases remaining between them. The CDR3 loop reads CASSSLGTNQETQYF. The CDR3 DNA is TGCGCCAGCAGCAGCCTCGGGACAAACCAAGAGACCCAGTACTTC.

This chain joins TRBV30 and TRBJ1-5; maybe TRBD1 (6 bases). This CDR3 contains 13 residues. V lost 2 bases and J lost 3, with 8 bases in between. CDR1 GTSNPN and CDR2 SVGIG come from the germline V gene (reference sequence). CDR3 sequence reads: CAWSRGANQPQHF. The DNA of the CDR3 is TGTGCCTGGAGTAGGGGGGCCAATCAGCCCCAGCATTTT.

The rearrangement joins TRBV6-4 to TRBJ2-1, with a possible D match to TRBD2 (7 bases). Trimming left V 4 bases short and J 6 bases short, with 16 bases between. Germline V lookup: CDR1 MRHNA, CDR2 SNTAGT. There are 15 residues in the CDR3. The CDR3 is CASSVRGASSNEQFF. CDR3 nucleotides: TGTGCCAGCAGTGTTCGGGGGGCCTCTAGCAATGAGCAGTTCTTC.

The chain is built from TRBV30 and TRBJ2-5, with 7 positions matching TRBD1. The trim removed 2 bases at V and 5 bases at J, leaving 11 bases unmatched. CDR1 and CDR2 from the germline V gene are GTSNPN and SVGIG (reference sequence). This CDR3 contains 15 residues. The CDR3 DNA sequence: TGTGCCTGGAGTATTGTCCGAGGGGGCCGGGAGACCCAGTACTTC. This translates into CAWSIVRGGRETQYF.

This clone was seen just once. V gene TRBV7-3 combines with J gene TRBJ2-6; D call uncertain. V lost 5 bases and J 0 bases, leaving 8 bases between the germline ends. CDR3 length: 15 amino acids. The germline gives CDR1 SGHTA, CDR2 FQGTGA. The DNA for the CDR3 is TGTGCCAGCAGCCCGATACTCTCTGGGGCCAACGTCCTGACTTTC. This gives the protein CASSPILSGANVLTF.

The J gene is TRBJ1-2, the V gene TRBV19, with D possibly matching TRBD1 (5 bases). Deletions cut 6 bases from V and 8 bases from J, with 16 bases between. CDR1 is LNHDA and CDR2 is SQIVND in the germline V gene (reference sequence). The CDR3 totals 13 residues. For the CDR3, the DNA is TGTGCCAGTAGCCCTGGCAGGGCGCGCGGCTACACCTTC. The encoded protein is CASSPGRARGYTF.

The V gene is TRBV11-3, the J gene TRBJ2-2, with D perhaps matching TRBD1 (6 bases). V dropped 4 bases and J dropped 1 base, with 7 bases sitting between them. The CDR3 runs to 14 residues. Germline CDR1 SGHNT, CDR2 YENEEA. The CDR3 here is CASSSRGNTGELFF. The CDR3, as DNA: TGTGCCAGCAGCTCCAGGGGGAACACCGGGGAGCTGTTTTTT.

The V and J genes are TRBV11-1 and TRBJ2-1; D may be TRBD2 (6 bases). Trimming pared 5 bases from V and 0 bases from J, leaving 8 bases between. Germline V gives CDR1 SGHAT, CDR2 FQDESV (reference sequence). The CDR3 extends over 14 amino acids. The DNA of the CDR3 is TGTGCCAGCAGCGGAGGGAGCTCCTACAATGAGCAGTTCTTC. Its protein is CASSGGSSYNEQFF.

This rearrangement joins TRBV5-4 to TRBJ1-2, with 8 bases aligning to TRBD1. Germline CDR1 is SGHNT and CDR2 is YYREEE (reference sequence). The CDR3 contains 16 residues. The trim removed 4 bases at V and 1 base at J, leaving 9 bases unmatched. CDR3 DNA: TGTGCCAGCAGCCTAAGCGACAGGGGAGATAACTATGGCTACACCTTC. It is translated as CASSLSDRGDNYGYTF.

V gene TRBV7-2 combines with J gene TRBJ1-2; D unresolved. V dropped 1 base and J dropped 7 bases, with 13 bases sitting between them. Germline CDR1 SGHTA, CDR2 FQGNSA. The CDR3 totals 14 residues. The CDR3 DNA reads TGTGCCAGCAGCTTAGGGCAGGTGAATCCTGGCTACACCTTC. It is translated as CASSLGQVNPGYTF.

Only one count was recorded for this clone. The CDR3 nucleotides read TGTGCAAGTCGCTTAGTAGCCATATCTGGAAACACCATATATTTT. Translated, it gives CASRLVAISGNTIYF. The rearrangement links TRBV12-2 to TRBJ1-3. TRBV12-2 is listed as a pseudogene. The CDR3 loop spans 15 amino acids.

This rearrangement joins TRBV5-4 to TRBJ2-3, with 13 nucleotides matching TRBD2. Germline-derived CDR1 and CDR2 are SGHNT and YYREEE (reference sequence). V shed 5 bases, J shed 4 bases, and the junction held 7 bases outside the gene matches. The CDR3 contains 16 residues. The CDR3 region has the DNA TGTGCCAGCAGTTCACTAGCGGGGGGGATGTCAGATACGCAGTATTTT. Protein product: CASSSLAGGMSDTQYF.

The rearrangement uses TRBV15 and TRBJ2-1; TRBD1 aligns across 10 bases. The J segment lost 3 bases and the V segment lost 5 bases, leaving 7 bases of the junction unmatched. CDR1 LNHNV and CDR2 YYDKDF come from the germline V gene (reference sequence). The CDR3 is made up of 16 amino acids. The CDR3, as DNA: TGTGCCACCAGCCAACCCGGGACAGGGGTCTACAATGAGCAGTTCTTC. Translation: CATSQPGTGVYNEQFF. The whole variable domain, filled in from reference TRBV15 and TRBJ2-1, reads DAMVIQNPRYQVTQFGKPVTLSCSQTLNHNVMYWYQQKSSQAPKLLFHYYDKDFNNEADTPDNFQSRRPNTSFCFLDIRSPGLGDTAMYLCATSQPGTGVYNEQFFGPGTRLTVL.

By its share, this clone is medium-sized. The chain uses TRBV19 and TRBJ1-5, with 7 bases fitting TRBD1. Unmatched junction bases numbered 4, after V lost 5 bases and J lost 0 bases. Germline V lookup: CDR1 LNHDA, CDR2 SQIVND (reference sequence). The CDR3 sequence is 15 residues long. The CDR3 nucleotides read TGTGCCAGTAGTGAGGGGGCCTATAGCAATCAGCCCCAGCATTTT. Translating gives CASSEGAYSNQPQHF. The full variable domain, completed using reference TRBV19 and TRBJ1-5, is DGGITQSPKYLFRKEGQNVTLSCEQNLNHDAMYWYRQDPGQGLRLIYYSQIVNDFQKGDIAEGYSVSREKKESFPLTVTSAQKNPTAFYLCASSEGAYSNQPQHFGDGTRLSIL.